The next 11 T cell receptor beta chains were all read from a single sample in a study of blood T cell repertoires in COVID-19. Assay used: immunoSEQ multiplex PCR; TCRdb lists only in-frame clones, some missing. The table has 50,000 to 65,000 clones, 70% to 90% seen once. Sequencing used peripheral blood. The receptors were sampled from a man over 45 with active COVID-19.

The V and J genes are TRBV6-5 and TRBJ2-7; weak D call: TRBD2 (6 bases). Trimming took 0 bases from V and 6 from J, leaving 9 bases between them. Germline V gives CDR1 MNHEY, CDR2 SVGAGI. This CDR3 region has 13 residues. The CDR3 region has the DNA TGTGCCAGCAGTTACTCGGGACTGACCGAGCAGTACTTC. The encoded protein is CASSYSGLTEQYF.

This chain links TRBV9 with TRBJ2-1; 8 positions agree with TRBD1. Germline trimming cut 2 bases from V and 2 bases from J; bases unmatched to any gene: 6. The germline V gene encodes CDR1 SGDLS and CDR2 YYNGEE. The CDR3 has 16 amino acids. CDR3 in amino acids: CASSVRTGPAYNEQFF. For the CDR3, the DNA is TGTGCCAGCAGCGTTAGGACAGGGCCAGCCTACAATGAGCAGTTCTTC.

This clone was recorded only once. The chain links TRBV12-3 or TRBV12-4 to TRBJ1-2; 8 bases fit TRBD1. V lost 6 bases, J lost 8 bases, and 5 bases stayed unmatched. This CDR3 is built from 12 residues. In DNA form, the CDR3 reads TGTGCCAGCAGGACAGGGGCTATGGGCTACACCTTC. This gives the protein CASRTGAMGYTF.

The rearrangement joins TRBV5-4 to TRBJ2-7, with D perhaps TRBD1 (5 bases). Germline values: CDR1 SGHNT, CDR2 YYREEE (reference sequence). The V gene lost 4 bases and the J gene lost 4 bases, with 9 bases spanning the gap. The CDR3 runs to 12 residues. The CDR3 loop reads CASSRDSYEQYF. The CDR3 bases are TGTGCCAGCAGCCGTGACAGTTACGAGCAGTACTTC.

This sequence joins TRBV6-5 and TRBJ2-5; TRBD2 is a possible D gene (5 bases). Deletions cut 7 bases from V and 5 bases from J, with 11 bases between. Germline assignment: CDR1 MNHEY and CDR2 SVGAGI. CDR3 length equals 12 residues. Here the CDR3 DNA reads TGTGCCAGCATGGGAAGAGGGGAGACCCAGTACTTC. As protein: CASMGRGETQYF.

The chain uses TRBV14 and TRBJ1-1; 8 bases map to TRBD1. This CDR3 has 14 residues. The V segment lost 4 bases and the J segment 5 bases; nucleotides outside the gene matches: 6. Germline assignment: CDR1 SGHDN and CDR2 FVKESK. The CDR3, as DNA: TGTGCCAGCAGCCTACGGACAGGGAGGACTGAAGCTTTCTTT. As protein: CASSLRTGRTEAFF.

This clone was found once. This sequence joins TRBV6-1 and TRBJ1-6, with no clear D. V shed 2 bases and J shed 7 bases, with 12 bases lying between them. The germline V gene encodes CDR1 MNHNS and CDR2 SASEGT. CDR3 length: 15 amino acids. DNA of the CDR3: TGTGCCAGCAGTGAACAGGTATCTGGGAATTCACCCCTCCACTTT. Translation gives CASSEQVSGNSPLHF.

V is TRBV9 and J is TRBJ2-3; 13 nucleotides align to TRBD2. The CDR3 has 18 residues. V gave up 4 bases and J gave up 2 bases; unmatched junction bases: 10. Germline V gene sequence: CDR1 SGDLS, CDR2 YYNGEE. The CDR3 bases are TGTGCCAGCAGCTTAAGGACTAGCGGGGGCATCGCCACAGATACGCAGTATTTT. This sequence encodes CASSLRTSGGIATDTQYF.

Points on this clone: Germline and junction disagree at one end, which may indicate a read error. The chain links TRBV3-1 (or the pseudogene TRBV3-2) to TRBJ1-6; no definite D call. Germline-derived CDR1 and CDR2 are LGHDT and YNNKEL (reference sequence). The CDR3 contains 13 residues. The chain's CDR3 is CASRQERGSPLHF. Here the CDR3 DNA reads TGTGCCAGCAGGCAAGAAAGAGGTTCACCCCTCCACTTT.

This clone occurred once. This chain links TRBV9 with TRBJ2-2; D perhaps matches TRBD2 (5 bases). Germline CDR1 is SGDLS and CDR2 is YYNGEE. V was cut by 3 bases and J by 3 bases, with 9 bases left in between. The CDR3 is 14 amino acids. Here the CDR3 DNA reads TGTGCCAGCAGCGAGAGGGTCGACACCGGGGAGCTGTTTTTT. It yields the protein CASSERVDTGELFF.

V is TRBV5-1 and J is TRBJ1-1; D is ambiguous. Germline-derived CDR1 and CDR2 are SGHRS and YFSETQ. The CDR3 sequence is 13 residues long. The V and J ends lost 5 bases and 0 bases respectively, with 8 bases between them. CDR3 sequence: CASSAGMNTEAFF. In nucleotides, the CDR3 is TGCGCCAGCAGTGCGGGCATGAACACTGAAGCTTTCTTT.